This paragraph reports one T cell receptor beta chain. Its matching antigen is unknown. Here immunoSEQ multiplex PCR was the method, and the copy in TCRdb shows in-frame clones only, minus some. Among hundreds of thousands of clones listed, around 87% were seen once. This specimen belongs to a study of Ad26.COV2.S vaccination and SARS-CoV-2 variants. Study-level results: Non-spike TCR breadth was similar in vaccine and placebo recipients.

Germline lookup yields CDR1 SGHRS and CDR2 YFSETQ. Trimming at V came to 3 bases and at J to 8 bases, leaving 10 bases not matched to a gene. CDR3 size: 16 residues. Specified treatment: roughly 19 received Ad26.COV2.S at low or high dose, single or two shots; several received placebo; per-sample allocation not given. Following the first vaccine or placebo injection, samples were taken on day 63. The sequence was obtained from a person aged 18-65 years who received the Ad26.COV2.S COVID-19 vaccine or a placebo. The chain uses TRBV5-1 and TRBJ1-4, with 10 bases aligning to TRBD1. Sequencing used peripheral blood, obtained in a trial of Ad26.COV2.S vaccine versus placebo. This CDR3 reads CASSSTGTGVGEKLFF. The CDR3 DNA sequence: TGCGCCAGCAGCTCAACGGGGACAGGGGTTGGGGAAAAACTGTTTTTT.